This is a list of T cell receptor beta chains from one sample in a study of blood T cell repertoires in COVID-19. Using immunoSEQ multiplex PCR, the repertoire was profiled, and TCRdb retains in-frame clones only, with some absent. Counted here are 200,000 to 300,000 clones, nearly 90% occurring once; the ten biggest clones make up around 0.67%. Sequences were obtained from peripheral blood. The receptors stem from a human donor in a cohort sampled during active COVID-19. Each CDR3 is given with its conserved first and last residue. Each record gives: clone size, D gene, V gene, J gene, CDR3 DNA, CDR3 protein. The D gene is left open where the match is weak. Clone size is shown for a subset of rows, as once, few, many or a class of expanded clone.

>once|-|TRBV7-9|TRBJ1-1
TGTGCCAGCAGCTTAAGTGGATTGACAGAACTTATGAACACTGAAGCTTTCTTT
CASSLSGLTELMNTEAFF
>-|TRBD1|TRBV27|TRBJ1-2
TGTGCCAGCAGCTCCGCCGGGACAGGGGCTGGCTACACCTTC
CASSSAGTGAGYTF
>-|-|TRBV4-3|TRBJ2-1
TGCGCCAGCAGCCACGGGACAAAAAGATACAATGAGCAGTTCTTC
CASSHGTKRYNEQFF
>once|TRBD2|TRBV18|TRBJ2-7
TGTGCCAGCTCACCACCGGCGACTAGCGGCTACGAGCAGTACTTC
CASSPPATSGYEQYF
>-|TRBD1|TRBV7-8|TRBJ1-1
TGTGCCAGCAGCTTCGGGACAGGGAGTGAAGCTTTCTTT
CASSFGTGSEAFF
>-|-|TRBV7-2|TRBJ2-5
TGTGCCAGCAGCTTAGCGGGAGGCCGAAACCAAGAGACCCAGTACTTC
CASSLAGGRNQETQYF
>once|-|TRBV3-1/TRBV3-2|TRBJ2-3
TGTGCCAGCAGCCACTTAGCCTTATCCTGGCGGCCCACAGATACGCAGTATTTT
CASSHLALSWRPTDTQYF
>-|-|TRBV6-5|TRBJ2-3
TGTGCCAGCACCGAGGATACGCAGTATTTT
CASTEDTQYF
>-|TRBD2|TRBV7-8|TRBJ2-3
TGTGCCAGCAGCTTGAGGAGGGACTACACAGATACGCAGTATTTT
CASSLRRDYTDTQYF
>-|TRBD1|TRBV11-2|TRBJ1-2
TGTGCCAGCAGCTCCCTACGGGGACAGGACTATGGCTACACCTTC
CASSSLRGQDYGYTF
>-|TRBD2|TRBV27|TRBJ2-7
TGTGCCAGCAGTTTTAGTTTAGCGGGAGGGTACGAGCAGTACTTC
CASSFSLAGGYEQYF
>-|TRBD1|TRBV27|TRBJ1-5
TGTGCCAGCAGTGTGGACAGGGGTCAGCCCCAGCATTTT
CASSVDRGQPQHF
>-|TRBD1|TRBV30|TRBJ1-4
TGTGCCTGGAAGGACAGGGTGAATGAAAAACTGTTTTTT
CAWKDRVNEKLFF
>-|-|TRBV21-1|TRBJ2-3
TGTGCCAGCGTCCAAATCGGGGACAGATATAGCACAGATACGCAGTATTTT
CASVQIGDRYSTDTQYF
>-|-|TRBV27|TRBJ2-7
TGTGCCAGCAGTTTATATGGTACCGAGAAGCAGTACTTC
CASSLYGTEKQYF
>-|TRBD2|TRBV27|TRBJ2-7
TGTGCCAGCAGCCGTAGAAGGACCGGGACTAGCGGGAGGGCCTTTATCGAGCAGTACTTC
CASSRRRTGTSGRAFIEQYF
>-|-|TRBV7-9|TRBJ2-1
TGTGCCAGCCTGTCTGATGAGCAGTTCTTC
CASLSDEQFF
>-|TRBD1|TRBV25-1|TRBJ1-4
TGTGCCAGCATTGGACAGGGTAGAGGTGAAAAACTGTTTTTT
CASIGQGRGEKLFF
>-|TRBD1|TRBV15|TRBJ2-7
TGTGCCACCAGCAGAGGCGGACAGGGGTGGGAGCAGTACTTC
CATSRGGQGWEQYF
>-|-|TRBV19|TRBJ1-1
TGTGCCAGTAGTTCAGGACCGGGAATGAACACTGAAGCTTTCTTT
CASSSGPGMNTEAFF
>-|-|TRBV5-6|TRBJ2-7
TGTGCCAGCACCAGCACGCAGGGGTACTACGAGCAGTACTTC
CASTSTQGYYEQYF
>-|-|TRBV6-5|TRBJ1-5
TGTGCCAGCAGAATCGACAGAGACAATCAGCCCCAGCATTTT
CASRIDRDNQPQHF
>-|TRBD2|TRBV3-1/TRBV3-2|TRBJ2-1
TGTGCCAGCAGCCTACTAGCGGGCAATGAGCAGTTCTTC
CASSLLAGNEQFF
>-|TRBD2|TRBV18|TRBJ2-7
TGTGCCAGCTCACCTGGGGTCGTTAGCGGGGGGGCCAGCTCCTACGAGCAGTACTTC
CASSPGVVSGGASSYEQYF
>-|-|TRBV7-9|TRBJ2-2
TGTGCCAGCAGCTTATCATCCAGAACCGGGGAGCTGTTTTTT
CASSLSSRTGELFF
>-|-|TRBV12-3/TRBV12-4|TRBJ1-3
TGTGCCAGCAGCCCGGGCTCTGGAAACACCATATATTTT
CASSPGSGNTIYF
>once|-|TRBV28|TRBJ2-1
TGTGCCAGCAGTTTTTGGGGGCAGTCCTACAATGAGCAGTTCTTC
CASSFWGQSYNEQFF
>-|TRBD1|TRBV11-2|TRBJ2-7
TGTGCCAGCAGCTTAACGGACAGGGGGATCTCCTACGAGCAGTACTTC
CASSLTDRGISYEQYF
>-|TRBD2|TRBV7-2|TRBJ2-7
TGTGCCAGCAGCTTGAGGGCGGGGGGGTCCTACGAGCAGTACTTC
CASSLRAGGSYEQYF
>-|-|TRBV19|TRBJ1-1
TGTGCCAGTAGTATGAGTGGGAACACTGAAGCTTTCTTT
CASSMSGNTEAFF
>-|TRBD1|TRBV10-3|TRBJ1-2
TGTGCCATCAGTGAGGACAGGGGGCAGAGGGGCTACACCTTC
CAISEDRGQRGYTF